The entry that follows covers one T cell receptor (beta chain) sequence. Germline values: CDR1 MNHNS, CDR2 SASEGT. The CDR3 loop spans 17 amino acids. V was pared by 1 base and J by 6 bases, with 20 bases between. This sample stems from a study of blood T cell repertoires in COVID-19. Overall study: The United States, Italy and Spain supplied acute and convalescent COVID-19 samples. PBMCs, B-cell-depleted T cells, or T cells provided the cDNA or gDNA that made up the material.

Clones were read by immunoSEQ multiplex PCR, and TCRdb kept only the in-frame ones, dropping some. The sample contains over 90,000 clones, roughly 80% of which appear only once. The rearrangement links TRBV6-1 to TRBJ2-3; TRBD2 is a possible D gene (7 bases). The sequencing sample was made of peripheral blood. The clonotype was recovered from a human donor in a cohort sampled during active COVID-19. Here the CDR3 reads CASSEVGGGSLGDTQYF. CDR3 DNA sequence: TGTGCCAGCAGTGAAGTGGGCGGGGGCTCCTTAGGGGATACGCAGTATTTT.